The clone carrying this T cell receptor beta chain was found many times. Its antigen is currently unknown. The record originates from a study of T cells after yellow fever vaccination. The TCR cDNA carried a universal primer site and UMIs from 5'RACE template switching. TCRdb reprocessed the 5' RACE reads via MiXCR and lists one record per CDR3 protein. The sample records some 300,000 distinct CDR3 sequences, about 3.5% being singletons. General observations from the study: Detected again after the booster were most primary-vaccination clones, at approximately 95% CD4 and approximately 87% CD8. From the bulk population, abundant clonotypes could contaminate and appear within FACS-sorted repertoires. Peaking faster, on day 5 versus 15, the secondary response was nonetheless weaker.

CDR3 length: 16 amino acids. Trimming pared 3 bases from V and 5 bases from J, leaving 19 bases between. Germline values: CDR1 KGHSH, CDR2 LQKENI. The sequence came from a man in his late teens or twenties who received the YFV17D yellow fever vaccine. The specimen was PBMCs, collected on the day of the yellow fever booster vaccination. This chain joins TRBV18 and TRBJ1-1; D possibly corresponds to TRBD1 (6 bases). The CDR3 here is CASSPQGSIFGTEAFF. The CDR3 DNA follows: TGTGCCAGCTCACCGCAGGGGAGCATTTTCGGAACTGAAGCTTTCTTT.